This T cell receptor (beta chain) was obtained from a study of T cell repertoires in cytomegalovirus infection. The V and J ends lost 2 bases and 3 bases respectively, with 11 bases between them. Germline lookup yields CDR1 MNHNY and CDR2 SVGAGI (reference sequence). The CDR3 is 14 residues long. This clonotype has more than one count but fewer than ten. TCRdb itself ran the reads through MiXCR, one entry per CDR3 protein. This sample has roughly 150,000 distinct CDR3 sequences; 23% occur once, and the top ten carry approximately 11%. The receptor was isolated from a human donor in good health (CMV status not recorded). Some clones in this sample may be carry-over from other donors' samples. Input material: PBMCs. The J gene is TRBJ2-7, the V gene TRBV6-6; either TRBD1 or TRBD2 may supply D (5 bases each). CDR3 DNA: TGTGCCAGCAGTTACGGGTGGGGGAGCTACGAGCAGTACTTC. As protein: CASSYGWGSYEQYF.